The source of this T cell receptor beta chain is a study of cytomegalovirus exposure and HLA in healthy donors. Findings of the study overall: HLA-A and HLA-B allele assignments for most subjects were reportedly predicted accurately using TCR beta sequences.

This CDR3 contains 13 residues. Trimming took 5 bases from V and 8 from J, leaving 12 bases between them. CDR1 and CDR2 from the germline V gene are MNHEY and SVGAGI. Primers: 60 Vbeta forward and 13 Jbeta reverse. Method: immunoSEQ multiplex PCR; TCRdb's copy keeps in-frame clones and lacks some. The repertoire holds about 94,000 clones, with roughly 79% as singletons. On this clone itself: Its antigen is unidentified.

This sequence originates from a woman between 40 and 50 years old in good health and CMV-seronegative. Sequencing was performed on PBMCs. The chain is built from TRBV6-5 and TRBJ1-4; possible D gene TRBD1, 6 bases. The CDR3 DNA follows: TGTGCCAGCAGTAGGACAGTCGACGAAAAACTGTTTTTT. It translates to CASSRTVDEKLFF.